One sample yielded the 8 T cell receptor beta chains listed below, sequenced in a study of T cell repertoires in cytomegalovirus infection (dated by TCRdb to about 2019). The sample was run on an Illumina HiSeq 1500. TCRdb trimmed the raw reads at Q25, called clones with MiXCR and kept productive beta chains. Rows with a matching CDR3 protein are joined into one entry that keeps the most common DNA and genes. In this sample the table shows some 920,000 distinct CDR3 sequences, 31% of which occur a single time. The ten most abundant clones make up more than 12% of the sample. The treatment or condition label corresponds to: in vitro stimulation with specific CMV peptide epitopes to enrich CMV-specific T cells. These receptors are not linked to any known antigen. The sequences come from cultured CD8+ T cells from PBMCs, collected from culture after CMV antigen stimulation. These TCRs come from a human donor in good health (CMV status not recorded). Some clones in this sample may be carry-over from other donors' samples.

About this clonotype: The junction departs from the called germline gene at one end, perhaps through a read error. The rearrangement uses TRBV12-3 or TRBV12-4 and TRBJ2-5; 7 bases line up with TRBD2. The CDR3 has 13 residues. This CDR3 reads CASSLAVWETQYF. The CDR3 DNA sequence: TGTGCCAGCAGTCTAGCGGTATGGGAGACCCAGTACTTC.

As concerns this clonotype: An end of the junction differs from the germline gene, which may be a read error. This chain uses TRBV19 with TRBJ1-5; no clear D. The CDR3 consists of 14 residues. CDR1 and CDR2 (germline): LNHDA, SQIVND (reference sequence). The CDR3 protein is CVSSIGPLHQPQHF. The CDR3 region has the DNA TGTGTCAGTAGTATCGGACCTCTCCATCAGCCCCAGCATTTT.

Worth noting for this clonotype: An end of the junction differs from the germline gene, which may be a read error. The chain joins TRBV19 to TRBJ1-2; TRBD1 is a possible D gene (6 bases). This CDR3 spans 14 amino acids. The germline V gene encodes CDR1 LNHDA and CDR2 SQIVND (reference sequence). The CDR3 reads CVSSIWDTTHGYTF. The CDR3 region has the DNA TGTGTCAGTAGTATATGGGACACCACTCATGGCTACACCTTC. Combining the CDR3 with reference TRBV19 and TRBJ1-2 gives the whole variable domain DGGITQSPKYLFRKEGQNVTLSCEQNLNHDAMYWYRQDPGQGLRLIYYSQIVNDFQKGDIAEGYSVSREKKESFPLTVTSAQKNPTAFYLCVSSIWDTTHGYTFGSGTRLTVV.

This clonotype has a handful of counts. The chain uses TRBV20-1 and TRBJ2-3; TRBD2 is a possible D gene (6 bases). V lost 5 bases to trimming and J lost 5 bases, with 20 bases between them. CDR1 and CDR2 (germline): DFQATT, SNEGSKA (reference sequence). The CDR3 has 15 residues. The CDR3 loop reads CSASILSGLGDTQYF. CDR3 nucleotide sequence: TGCAGTGCTTCAATCCTTAGCGGCCTGGGAGATACGCAGTATTTT.

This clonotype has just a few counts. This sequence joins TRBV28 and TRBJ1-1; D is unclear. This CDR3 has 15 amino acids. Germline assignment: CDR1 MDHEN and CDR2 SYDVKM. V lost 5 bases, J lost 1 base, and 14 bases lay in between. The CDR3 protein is CASSPLVTQNTEAFF. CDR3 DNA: TGTGCCAGCAGTCCCCTGGTGACCCAGAACACTGAAGCTTTCTTT.

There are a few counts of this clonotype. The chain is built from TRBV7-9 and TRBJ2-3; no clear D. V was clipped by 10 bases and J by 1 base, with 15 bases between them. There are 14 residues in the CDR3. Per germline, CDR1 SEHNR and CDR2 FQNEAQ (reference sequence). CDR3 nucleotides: TGTGCCACCCGCCAGGCCCGGGGCACAGATACGCAGTATTTT. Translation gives CATRQARGTDTQYF.

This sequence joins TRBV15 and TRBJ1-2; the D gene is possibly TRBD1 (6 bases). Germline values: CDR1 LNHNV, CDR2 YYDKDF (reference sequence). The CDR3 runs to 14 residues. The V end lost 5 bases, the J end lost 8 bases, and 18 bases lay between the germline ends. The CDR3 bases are TGTGCCACCAGCCCCACAGGACAGATAGACGGCTACACCTTC. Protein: CATSPTGQIDGYTF. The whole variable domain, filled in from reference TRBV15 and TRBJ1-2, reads DAMVIQNPRYQVTQFGKPVTLSCSQTLNHNVMYWYQQKSSQAPKLLFHYYDKDFNNEADTPDNFQSRRPNTSFCFLDIRSPGLGDTAMYLCATSPTGQIDGYTFGSGTRLTVV.

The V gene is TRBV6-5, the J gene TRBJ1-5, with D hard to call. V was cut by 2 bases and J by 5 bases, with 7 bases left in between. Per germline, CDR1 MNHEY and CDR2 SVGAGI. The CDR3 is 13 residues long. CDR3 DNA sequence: TGTGCCAGCAGTTACGGGTCACATCAGCCCCAGCATTTT. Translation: CASSYGSHQPQHF.